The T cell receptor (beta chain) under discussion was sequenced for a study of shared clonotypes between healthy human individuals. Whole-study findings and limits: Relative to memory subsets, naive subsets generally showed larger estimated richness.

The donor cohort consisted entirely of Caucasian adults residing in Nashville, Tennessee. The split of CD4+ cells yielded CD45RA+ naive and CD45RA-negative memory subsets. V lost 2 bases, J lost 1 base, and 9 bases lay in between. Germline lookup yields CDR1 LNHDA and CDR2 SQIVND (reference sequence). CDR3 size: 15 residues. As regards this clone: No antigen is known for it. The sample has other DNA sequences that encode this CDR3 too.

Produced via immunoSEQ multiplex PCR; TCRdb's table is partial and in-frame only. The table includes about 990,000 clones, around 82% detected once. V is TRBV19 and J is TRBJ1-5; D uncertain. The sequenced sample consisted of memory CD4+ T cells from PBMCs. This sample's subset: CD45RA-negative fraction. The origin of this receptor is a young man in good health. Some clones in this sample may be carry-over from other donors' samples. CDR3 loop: CASSIIGQSNQPQHF. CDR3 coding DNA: TGTGCCAGTAGTATAATAGGGCAGAGCAATCAGCCCCAGCATTTT.